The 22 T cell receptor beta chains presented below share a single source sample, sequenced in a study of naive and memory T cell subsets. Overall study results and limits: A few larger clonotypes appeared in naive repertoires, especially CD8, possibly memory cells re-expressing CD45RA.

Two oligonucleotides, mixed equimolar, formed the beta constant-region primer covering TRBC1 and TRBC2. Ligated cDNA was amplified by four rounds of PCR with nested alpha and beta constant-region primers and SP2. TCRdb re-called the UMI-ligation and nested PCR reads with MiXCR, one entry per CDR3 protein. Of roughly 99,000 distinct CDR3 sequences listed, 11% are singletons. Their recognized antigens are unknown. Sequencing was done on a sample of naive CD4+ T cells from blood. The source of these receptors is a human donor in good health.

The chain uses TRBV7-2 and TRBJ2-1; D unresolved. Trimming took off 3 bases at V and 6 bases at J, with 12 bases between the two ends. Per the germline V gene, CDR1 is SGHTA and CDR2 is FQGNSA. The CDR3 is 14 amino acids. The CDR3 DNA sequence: TGTGCCAGCAGCTTCGACCAAATCGTCAATGAGCAGTTCTTC. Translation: CASSFDQIVNEQFF.

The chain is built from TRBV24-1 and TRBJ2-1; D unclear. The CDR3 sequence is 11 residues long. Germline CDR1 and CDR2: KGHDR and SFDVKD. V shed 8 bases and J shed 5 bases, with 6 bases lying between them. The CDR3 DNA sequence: TGTGCCACCAAAAAAAACAATGAGCAGTTCTTC. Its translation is CATKKNNEQFF.

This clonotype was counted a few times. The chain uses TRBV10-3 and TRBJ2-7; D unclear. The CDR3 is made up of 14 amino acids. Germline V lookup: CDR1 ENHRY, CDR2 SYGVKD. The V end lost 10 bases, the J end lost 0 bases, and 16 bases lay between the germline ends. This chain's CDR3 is CASPSRRRSYEQYF. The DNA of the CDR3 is TGTGCCAGCCCGTCACGCAGGCGCTCCTACGAGCAGTACTTC.

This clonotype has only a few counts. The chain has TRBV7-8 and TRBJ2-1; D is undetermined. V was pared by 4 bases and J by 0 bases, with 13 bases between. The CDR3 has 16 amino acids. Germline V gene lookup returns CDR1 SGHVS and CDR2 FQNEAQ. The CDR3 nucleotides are TGTGCCAGCAGCTCCCCCGGTGGAGTCTCCTACAATGAGCAGTTCTTC. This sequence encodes CASSSPGGVSYNEQFF.

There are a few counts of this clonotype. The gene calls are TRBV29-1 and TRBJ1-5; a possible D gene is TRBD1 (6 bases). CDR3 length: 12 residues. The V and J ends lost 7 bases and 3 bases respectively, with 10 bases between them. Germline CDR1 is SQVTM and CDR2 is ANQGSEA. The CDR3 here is CSARDNNQPQHF. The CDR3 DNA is TGCAGCGCCCGGGACAACAATCAGCCCCAGCATTTT.

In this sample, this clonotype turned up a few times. Here the CDR3 reads CASSVGSLASTYEQYF. The DNA for the CDR3 is TGTGCCAGCAGCGTAGGTAGCCTAGCGTCGACCTACGAGCAGTACTTC. This rearrangement joins TRBV9 to TRBJ2-7; D perhaps matches TRBD2 (6 bases). CDR1 and CDR2 from the germline V gene are SGDLS and YYNGEE. The V end lost 0 bases, the J end lost 2 bases, and 15 bases lay between the germline ends. The CDR3 is 16 amino acids.

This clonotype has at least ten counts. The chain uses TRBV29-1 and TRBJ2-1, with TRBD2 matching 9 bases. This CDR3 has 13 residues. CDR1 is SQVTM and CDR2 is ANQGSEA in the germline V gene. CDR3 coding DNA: TGCACCCGGGCCCGAGCGGGAGGCGATGAGCAGTTCTTC. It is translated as CTRARAGGDEQFF.

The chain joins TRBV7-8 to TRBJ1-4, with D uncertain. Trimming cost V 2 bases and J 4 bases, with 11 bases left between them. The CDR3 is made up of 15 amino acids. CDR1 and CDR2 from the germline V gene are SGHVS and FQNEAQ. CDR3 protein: CASSLNARINEKLFF. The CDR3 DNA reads TGTGCCAGCAGCTTAAACGCCAGGATTAATGAAAAACTGTTTTTT. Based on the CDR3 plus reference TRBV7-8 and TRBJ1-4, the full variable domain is GAGVSQSPRYKVAKRGQDVALRCDPISGHVSLFWYQQALGQGPEFLTYFQNEAQLDKSGLPSDRFFAERPEGSVSTLKIQRTQQEDSAVYLCASSLNARINEKLFFGSGTQLSVL.

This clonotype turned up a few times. The CDR3 here is CSVVRGYIQYF. CDR3 nucleotide sequence: TGCAGCGTTGTCCGGGGATACATTCAGTACTTC. This chain joins TRBV29-1 and TRBJ2-4, with a weak D call TRBD2 (5 bases). CDR1 and CDR2 (germline): SQVTM, ANQGSEA. This CDR3 has 11 amino acids. V lost 4 bases, J lost 8 bases, and 9 bases lay in between. Combining the CDR3 with reference TRBV29-1 and TRBJ2-4 gives the whole variable domain SAVISQKPSRDICQRGTSLTIQCQVDSQVTMMFWYRQQPGQSLTLIATANQGSEATYESGFVIDKFPISRPNLTFSTLTVSNMSPEDSSIYLCSVVRGYIQYFGAGTRLSVL.

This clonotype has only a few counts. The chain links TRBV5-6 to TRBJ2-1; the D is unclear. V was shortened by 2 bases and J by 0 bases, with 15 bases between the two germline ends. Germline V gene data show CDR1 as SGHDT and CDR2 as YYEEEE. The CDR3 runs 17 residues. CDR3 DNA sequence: TGTGCCAGCAGCTTTCCAGGCTCAAACGACTCCTACAATGAGCAGTTCTTC. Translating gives CASSFPGSNDSYNEQFF.

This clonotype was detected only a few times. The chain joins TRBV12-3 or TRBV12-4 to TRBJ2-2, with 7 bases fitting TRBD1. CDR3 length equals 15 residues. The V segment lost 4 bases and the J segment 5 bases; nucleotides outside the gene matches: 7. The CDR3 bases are TGTGCCAGCAGTTCGGGACAGCTATGGACCGGGGAGCTGTTTTTT. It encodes CASSSGQLWTGELFF.

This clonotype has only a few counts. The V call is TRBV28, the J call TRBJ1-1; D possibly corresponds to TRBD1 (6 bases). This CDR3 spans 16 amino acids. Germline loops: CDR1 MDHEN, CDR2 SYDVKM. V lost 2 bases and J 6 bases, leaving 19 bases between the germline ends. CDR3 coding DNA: TGTGCCAGCAGTTTACCCCTAATCGGCCCAGGGGCTGAAGCTTTCTTT. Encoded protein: CASSLPLIGPGAEAFF.

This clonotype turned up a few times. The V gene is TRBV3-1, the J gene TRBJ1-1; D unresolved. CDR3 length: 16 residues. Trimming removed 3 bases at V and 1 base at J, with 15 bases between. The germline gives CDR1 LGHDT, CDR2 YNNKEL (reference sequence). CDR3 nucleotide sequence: TGTGCCAGCAGCCAGACACCCGCGAGAAGGAACACTGAAGCTTTCTTT. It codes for CASSQTPARRNTEAFF.

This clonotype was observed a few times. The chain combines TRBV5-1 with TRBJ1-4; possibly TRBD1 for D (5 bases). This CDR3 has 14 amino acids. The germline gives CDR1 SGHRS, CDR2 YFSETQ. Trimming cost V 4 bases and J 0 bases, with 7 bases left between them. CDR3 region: CASSETATNEKLFF. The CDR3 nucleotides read TGCGCCAGCAGCGAGACAGCAACTAATGAAAAACTGTTTTTT.

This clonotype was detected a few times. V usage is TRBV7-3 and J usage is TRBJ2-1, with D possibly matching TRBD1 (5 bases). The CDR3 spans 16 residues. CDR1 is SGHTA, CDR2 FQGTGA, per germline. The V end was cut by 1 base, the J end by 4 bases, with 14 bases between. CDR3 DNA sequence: TGTGCCAGCAGCTTAATGTTCTCTGACAGTTACAATGAGCAGTTCTTC. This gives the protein CASSLMFSDSYNEQFF.

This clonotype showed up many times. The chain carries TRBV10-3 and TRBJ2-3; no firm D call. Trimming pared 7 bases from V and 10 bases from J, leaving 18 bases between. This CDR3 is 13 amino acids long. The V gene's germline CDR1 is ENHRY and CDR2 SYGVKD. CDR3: CAIKGTGKSAQYF. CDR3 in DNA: TGTGCCATCAAGGGTACTGGGAAGAGTGCGCAGTATTTT.

CDR3 in DNA: TGCAGTGCTAGAGTGGGCGGTTTGGATACGCAGTATTTT. Translating it yields CSARVGGLDTQYF. V and J are TRBV20-1 and TRBJ2-3; D is unresolved. The CDR3 consists of 13 residues. CDR1 is DFQATT and CDR2 is SNEGSKA in the germline V gene (reference sequence). V was shortened by 1 base and J by 6 bases, with 11 bases between the two germline ends.

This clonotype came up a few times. DNA for the CDR3: TGCAGTGCTAGAGTCACGCAGGGTTCCTATGGCTACACCTTC. This sequence encodes CSARVTQGSYGYTF. The chain recombines TRBV20-1 with TRBJ1-2; the D gene is possibly TRBD1 (5 bases). CDR3 length equals 14 residues. The germline V gene encodes CDR1 DFQATT and CDR2 SNEGSKA (reference sequence). Deletions cut 1 base from V and 4 bases from J, with 13 bases between.

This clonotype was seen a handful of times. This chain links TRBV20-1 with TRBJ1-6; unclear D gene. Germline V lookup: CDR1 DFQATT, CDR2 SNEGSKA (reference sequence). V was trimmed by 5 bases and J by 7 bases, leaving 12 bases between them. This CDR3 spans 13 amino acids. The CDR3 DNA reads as TGCAGTGCTGGTCCAGGACCCAATTCACCCCTCCACTTT. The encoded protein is CSAGPGPNSPLHF.

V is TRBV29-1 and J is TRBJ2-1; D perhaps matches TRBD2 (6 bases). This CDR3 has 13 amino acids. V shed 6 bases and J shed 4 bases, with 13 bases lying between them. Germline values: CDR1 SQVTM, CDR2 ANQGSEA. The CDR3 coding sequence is TGCAGCGTGGGGACTGAATCGTACAATGAGCAGTTCTTC. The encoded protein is CSVGTESYNEQFF.

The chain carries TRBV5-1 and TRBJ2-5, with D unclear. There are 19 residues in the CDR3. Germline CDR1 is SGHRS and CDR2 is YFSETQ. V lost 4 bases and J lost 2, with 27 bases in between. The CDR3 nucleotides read TGCGCCAGCAGCAGGACGATATATGCTAATGAACAAAAACAAGAGACCCAGTACTTC. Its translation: CASSRTIYANEQKQETQYF.

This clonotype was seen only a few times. CDR3 residues: CASSPAAPRGGETQYF. For the CDR3, the DNA is TGTGCCAGCAGTCCCGCAGCCCCCAGGGGGGGGGAGACCCAGTACTTC. The chain recombines TRBV2 with TRBJ2-5, with D possibly called TRBD1 or TRBD2 (7 bases each). Trimming took off 5 bases at V and 5 bases at J, with 21 bases between the two ends. The CDR3 covers 16 residues. In germline, CDR1 is SNHLY, CDR2 FYNNEI.